These 25 T cell receptor beta chains were sequenced from one sample in a study of CD8 T cells in ankylosing spondylitis. TCRdb redid the calling of the 5' RACE reads with MiXCR, one entry per CDR3 protein. The sample holds about 240,000 distinct CDR3 sequences, less than 9.5% seen once. The material sequenced was blood, either unsorted or a sorted T cell fraction (not recorded which). Receptors originate from a female donor with ankylosing spondylitis or in good health (not recorded which).

This clonotype was detected ten times or more. The V gene is TRBV7-3, the J gene TRBJ2-7; D gene ambiguous. The CDR3 has 13 residues. Per the germline V gene, CDR1 is SGHTA and CDR2 is FQGTGA. The germline V and J ends were trimmed by 5 bases and 7 bases, with 15 bases remaining between them. CDR3 in DNA: TGTGCCAGCAGCCTTACCCTAACAAGTGAGCAGTACTTC. This gives the protein CASSLTLTSEQYF.

This clonotype showed up just a few times. The rearrangement links TRBV15 to TRBJ2-7, with D perhaps TRBD2 (6 bases). This CDR3 comprises 13 residues. Germline CDR1 LNHNV, CDR2 YYDKDF (reference sequence). The CDR3 bases are TGTGGGTTCTTGGGGGGTGCCCCCTACGAGCAGTACTTC. Translated, it gives CGFLGGAPYEQYF.

This clonotype was observed many times. The chain combines TRBV7-9 with TRBJ2-7; 10 nucleotides align to TRBD2. Trimming cost V 1 base and J 6 bases; bases outside gene matches: 9. The CDR3 is 16 residues long. Germline values: CDR1 SEHNR, CDR2 FQNEAQ (reference sequence). The CDR3 coding sequence is TGTGCCAGCAGCTTAGGATTACTAGCGGGACGTAGCGAGCAGTACTTC. It is translated as CASSLGLLAGRSEQYF.

This clonotype was seen repeatedly, ten times or more. The chain joins TRBV3-1 to TRBJ1-2; perhaps TRBD1 as D (6 bases). Trimming took off 4 bases at V and 2 bases at J, with 14 bases between the two ends. There are 15 residues in the CDR3. CDR1 and CDR2 from the germline V gene are LGHDT and YNNKEL (reference sequence). In DNA form, the CDR3 reads TGTGCCAGCAGCCCGGGACAAGGTCGGAACTATGGCTACACCTTC. The encoded protein is CASSPGQGRNYGYTF.

This clonotype was picked up many times. The rearrangement uses TRBV15 and TRBJ1-2; no definite D call. The germline CDR1 and CDR2 sequences are LNHNV and YYDKDF (reference sequence). Trimming left V 3 bases short and J 8 bases short, with 10 bases between. CDR3 length: 12 amino acids. Written as DNA, the CDR3 is TGTGCCACCAGCAGGGACCCTGAGGGCTACACCTTC. Translated, it gives CATSRDPEGYTF.

This clonotype was detected ten times or more. J is TRBJ1-2 and V is TRBV12-3 or TRBV12-4; D call uncertain. There are 13 residues in the CDR3. Trimming took 2 bases from V and 5 from J, leaving 9 bases between them. The DNA for the CDR3 is TGTGCCAGCAGTTTAACCTATACGTATGGCTACACCTTC. It yields the protein CASSLTYTYGYTF.

As to this clonotype: An end of the junction differs from the germline gene, which may be a read error. The chain uses TRBV19 and TRBJ2-7; TRBD1 agrees at 8 bases. The CDR3 consists of 14 residues. From germline, CDR1 is LNHDA and CDR2 SQIVND (reference sequence). CDR3 in DNA: TGTACCAGCTCCGAGGGGACAGGTCCCTACGAGCAGTACTTC. Its protein is CTSSEGTGPYEQYF.

This rearrangement joins TRBV7-2 to TRBJ2-1, with D possibly matching TRBD1 (5 bases). V was pared by 5 bases and J by 6 bases, with 14 bases between. From germline, CDR1 is SGHTA and CDR2 FQGNSA. The CDR3 length is 14 residues. CDR3 in amino acids: CASSPIGVVNEQFF. The DNA of the CDR3 is TGTGCCAGCAGCCCCATAGGGGTTGTCAATGAGCAGTTCTTC.

The chain has TRBV5-5 and TRBJ2-7; TRBD2 matches at 7 bases. Germline-derived CDR1 and CDR2 are SGHKS and YYEKEE (reference sequence). CDR3 length: 15 residues. Trimming cost V 2 bases and J 2 bases; bases outside gene matches: 7. The chain's CDR3 is CASSFASGPTYEQYF. DNA for the CDR3: TGTGCCAGCAGCTTCGCTAGCGGTCCCACCTACGAGCAGTACTTC. Looking up the rest from reference TRBV5-5 and TRBJ2-7 gives the full variable domain: DAGVTQSPTHLIKTRGQQVTLRCSPISGHKSVSWYQQVLGQGPQFIFQYYEKEERGRGNFPDRFSARQFPNYSSELNVNALLLGDSALYLCASSFASGPTYEQYFGPGTRLTVT.

Many counts were recorded for this clonotype. The rearrangement joins TRBV30 to TRBJ2-7; 8 nucleotides agree with TRBD2. The ends lost 4 bases at V and 1 base at J; junction bases unmatched: 9. This CDR3 contains 15 residues. Germline-derived CDR1 and CDR2 are GTSNPN and SVGIG (reference sequence). This CDR3 reads CAWNRRASGSYEQYF. CDR3 DNA: TGTGCCTGGAATCGGCGGGCTAGCGGGTCCTACGAGCAGTACTTC. The full variable domain, with the rest looked up from reference TRBV30 and TRBJ2-7, is SQTIHQWPATLVQPVGSPLSLECTVEGTSNPNLYWYRQAAGRGLQLLFYSVGIGQISSEVPQNLSASRPQDRQFILSSKKLLLSDSGFYLCAWNRRASGSYEQYFGPGTRLTVT.

This clonotype was observed a handful of times. V gene TRBV23-1 combines with J gene TRBJ1-5; TRBD1 agrees at 9 bases. TRBV23-1 falls under the ORF class, with uncertain function. The CDR3 length is 18 residues. The V and J ends lost 5 bases and 2 bases, in that order; junction bases with no gene match: 13. As DNA, the CDR3 is TGCGCCAGCAGTAAGGACAGGGGTTTGAGTGTTGGCAATCAGCCCCAGCATTTT. Translated, it gives CASSKDRGLSVGNQPQHF.

Ten or more counts support this clonotype. The chain links TRBV20-1 to TRBJ2-2; possibly TRBD2 for D (6 bases). Germline-derived CDR1 and CDR2 are DFQATT and SNEGSKA (reference sequence). The V and J ends lost 1 base and 0 bases respectively, with 15 bases between them. The CDR3 is 17 residues long. CDR3 nucleotide sequence: TGCAGTGCTAGAGGGCCCCCCCTAGCGTCGAACACCGGGGAGCTGTTTTTT. Translated, it gives CSARGPPLASNTGELFF.

The chain recombines TRBV11-1 with TRBJ2-1, with D perhaps assigned TRBD1 or TRBD2 (7 bases each). This CDR3 spans 18 amino acids. The germline CDR1 and CDR2 sequences are SGHAT and FQDESV (reference sequence). The V end lost 8 bases, the J end lost 6 bases, and 29 bases lay between the germline ends. The CDR3 region has the DNA TGTGCCAGCTCAGGGGGGCAAGGTAGAGGCGGGAGTTTCAATGAGCAGTTCTTC. It translates to CASSGGQGRGGSFNEQFF. Full variable domain (missing parts from reference TRBV11-1 and TRBJ2-1): EAEVAQSPRYKITEKSQAVAFWCDPISGHATLYWYRQILGQGPELLVQFQDESVVDDSQLPKDRFSAERLKGVDSTLKIQPAELGDSAMYLCASSGGQGRGGSFNEQFFGPGTRLTVL.

This clonotype came up many times. This chain uses TRBV29-1 with TRBJ1-4, with 7 nucleotides matching TRBD1. The trim removed 6 bases at V and 5 bases at J, leaving 6 bases unmatched. The CDR3 runs to 13 residues. The germline gives CDR1 SQVTM, CDR2 ANQGSEA. The CDR3 is CSVSGQQNEKLFF. For the CDR3, the DNA is TGCAGCGTGTCGGGACAGCAGAATGAAAAACTGTTTTTT.

This clonotype was seen ten or more times. V usage is TRBV20-1 and J usage is TRBJ2-1; 7 bases fit TRBD1. The J segment lost 7 bases and the V segment lost 2 bases, leaving 11 bases of the junction unmatched. Germline V lookup: CDR1 DFQATT, CDR2 SNEGSKA (reference sequence). CDR3 length equals 15 residues. The CDR3 protein is CSARSGTATGNEQFF. In nucleotides, the CDR3 is TGCAGTGCTAGATCCGGGACAGCTACTGGGAATGAGCAGTTCTTC.

This chain links TRBV10-3 with TRBJ2-5; TRBD1 or TRBD2 may be the D gene (5 bases each). Germline V CDR1 and CDR2: ENHRY, SYGVKD. V lost 7 bases to trimming and J lost 2 bases, with 11 bases between them. The CDR3 is made up of 13 amino acids. CDR3 loop: CAIKGTRQETQYF. The CDR3 nucleotides are TGTGCCATCAAAGGGACGAGGCAAGAGACCCAGTACTTC.

This clonotype was found many times. This chain connects TRBV4-2 to TRBJ1-6; D remains ambiguous. The germline CDR1 and CDR2 sequences are LGHNA and YNFKEQ. Trimming shortened V by 0 bases and J by 8 bases, and 8 bases separated the two germline ends. The CDR3 runs 14 residues. In nucleotides, the CDR3 is TGTGCCAGCAGCCAAGAGGGGATTGATTCACCCCTCCACTTT. This translates into CASSQEGIDSPLHF.

The CDR3, as DNA: TGTGCCAGCAGCTTAGTCAGTGGCGCCTTTACCTACGAGCAGTACTTC. It yields the protein CASSLVSGAFTYEQYF. The rearrangement joins TRBV7-9 to TRBJ2-7; D not resolved. The CDR3 length is 16 residues. Deletions cut 1 base from V and 2 bases from J, with 15 bases between. Germline V CDR1 and CDR2: SEHNR, FQNEAQ (reference sequence).

This clonotype was seen ten or more times. The chain uses TRBV7-6 and TRBJ2-1; maybe TRBD2 (5 bases). This CDR3 spans 14 amino acids. Trimming stripped 1 base from V and 7 bases from J, with 11 bases between. Per the germline V gene, CDR1 is SGHVS and CDR2 is FNYEAQ. Here the CDR3 reads CASSLERTPNEQFF. The CDR3 DNA sequence: TGTGCCAGCAGCTTAGAAAGGACTCCAAATGAGCAGTTCTTC.

This clonotype has a count of ten or more. The J gene is TRBJ2-7, the V gene TRBV28, with D perhaps TRBD2 (5 bases). The CDR3 spans 14 residues. V lost 3 bases to trimming and J lost 2 bases, with 11 bases between them. CDR1 is MDHEN, CDR2 SYDVKM, per germline. The CDR3 coding sequence is TGTGCCAGCAGTTTCGGCGGACTCCCCTACGAGCAGTACTTC. Its protein product is CASSFGGLPYEQYF. The full variable domain, with the rest looked up from reference TRBV28 and TRBJ2-7, is DVKVTQSSRYLVKRTGEKVFLECVQDMDHENMFWYRQDPGLGLRLIYFSYDVKMKEKGDIPEGYSVSREKKERFSLILESASTNQTSMYLCASSFGGLPYEQYFGPGTRLTVT.

This clonotype appeared many times. V and J are TRBV7-9 and TRBJ2-2, with a possible D match to TRBD1 (6 bases). Trimming pared 6 bases from V and 3 bases from J, leaving 11 bases between. The CDR3 extends over 14 amino acids. Germline V lookup: CDR1 SEHNR, CDR2 FQNEAQ (reference sequence). CDR3: CASSLDSYTGELFF. The CDR3 DNA follows: TGTGCCAGCAGTCTGGACAGTTACACCGGGGAGCTGTTTTTT.

This clonotype has a count of ten or more. V is TRBV29-1 and J is TRBJ2-7, with a possible D match to TRBD1 (6 bases). CDR3 length: 15 residues. V was pared by 0 bases and J by 2 bases, with 14 bases between. Germline assignment: CDR1 SQVTM and CDR2 ANQGSEA. CDR3 sequence: CSVEDVQGRPYEQYF. In nucleotides, the CDR3 is TGCAGCGTTGAAGATGTGCAGGGGAGACCCTACGAGCAGTACTTC.

Many counts were recorded for this clonotype. The V call is TRBV20-1, the J call TRBJ1-6; D gene unclear. Trimming removed 0 bases at V and 4 bases at J, with 13 bases between. This CDR3 is 16 amino acids long. Germline values: CDR1 DFQATT, CDR2 SNEGSKA (reference sequence). The chain's CDR3 is CSAREPLSDYNSPLHF. In nucleotides, the CDR3 is TGCAGTGCTAGAGAGCCCTTGTCGGATTATAATTCACCCCTCCACTTT.

At least ten counts were recorded for this clonotype. The genes are TRBV28 and TRBJ2-1; D is ambiguous. This CDR3 is 15 amino acids long. Germline lookup yields CDR1 MDHEN and CDR2 SYDVKM. The V and J ends lost 2 bases and 0 bases respectively, with 8 bases between them. CDR3 sequence reads: CASSLVGHSYNEQFF. The DNA for the CDR3 is TGTGCCAGCAGTTTAGTGGGCCACTCCTACAATGAGCAGTTCTTC.

The rearrangement joins TRBV29-1 to TRBJ1-2, with D uncertain. The CDR3 has 11 residues. Germline V gene sequence: CDR1 SQVTM, CDR2 ANQGSEA. Trimming removed 3 bases at V and 2 bases at J, with 4 bases between. Here the CDR3 DNA reads TGCAGCGTTGAGGTCAACTATGGCTACACCTTC. This sequence encodes CSVEVNYGYTF.